This entry lists 9 T cell receptor beta chains sequenced from one sample in a study of molecular identifiers for immune sequencing clone quantification. TCRdb called the PCR reads again in MiXCR, with one record for every CDR3 protein. Here the sample spans 490,000 or so distinct CDR3 sequences, less than 30% being singletons. Sequencing was performed on naive CD8+ T cells from blood, with Jurkat cell RNA spiked in. The subset was: FACS-sorted CD8+CD4-CCR7+CD45RA+ naive T cells. These TCRs come from a human donor in good health. Some libraries in this study had Jurkat cell RNA spiked in.

This clonotype occurred a few times. V is TRBV5-1 and J is TRBJ2-1; D perhaps matches TRBD2 (6 bases). The length of the CDR3 is 12 residues. The V end was cut by 5 bases, the J end by 5 bases, with 8 bases between. Germline values: CDR1 SGHRS, CDR2 YFSETQ. This CDR3 is CASRWGDNEQFF. The CDR3 bases are TGCGCCAGCAGATGGGGGGACAATGAGCAGTTCTTC.

The table lists this clonotype with many counts. This chain connects TRBV7-9 to TRBJ2-3, with a weak D call TRBD2 (6 bases). The CDR3 contains 16 residues. Trimming removed 6 bases at V and 3 bases at J, with 19 bases between. Germline V gene data show CDR1 as SEHNR and CDR2 as FQNEAQ (reference sequence). CDR3 in DNA: TGTGCCAGCAGGGGAGGCGCGGTTCTTGCAACAGATACGCAGTATTTT. This translates into CASRGGAVLATDTQYF.

This clonotype has a count of ten or more. The chain links TRBV7-9 to TRBJ2-2, with 7 bases lining up with TRBD1. The germline CDR1 and CDR2 sequences are SEHNR and FQNEAQ (reference sequence). The CDR3 consists of 14 residues. Trimming cost V 5 bases and J 5 bases; bases outside gene matches: 5. CDR3 region: CASSPDRATGELFF. The CDR3 coding sequence is TGTGCCAGCAGCCCCGACAGGGCTACCGGGGAGCTGTTTTTT.

To note about this clonotype: This may stem from a read error, because a much larger clone lies one nucleotide away. The chain recombines TRBV29-1 with TRBJ1-1; a weak D match, TRBD1 (5 bases). Germline values: CDR1 SQVTM, CDR2 ANQGSEA. The CDR3 is 13 residues long. The CDR3 DNA follows: TGCAGCGTTGTGCAGGGAAGGGGCACTGAAGCTCTCTTT. This translates into CSVVQGRGTEALF.

There are many counts of this clonotype. The chain uses TRBV6-5 and TRBJ1-5; the D is unclear. Germline V lookup: CDR1 MNHEY, CDR2 SVGAGI. The germline V and J ends were trimmed by 0 bases and 7 bases, with 10 bases remaining between them. The CDR3 consists of 14 residues. The CDR3 DNA is TGTGCCAGCAGTTACTCGACGGGGTCCCAGCCCCAGCATTTT. It translates to CASSYSTGSQPQHF.

Ten or more counts support this clonotype. The chain joins TRBV29-1 to TRBJ2-7; 8 positions agree with TRBD1. Trimming took 2 bases from V and 5 from J; bases not matched to a gene: 2. The V gene's germline CDR1 is SQVTM and CDR2 ANQGSEA. The CDR3 totals 12 residues. The CDR3 DNA follows: TGCAGCGTTGAATCACAGGGGGACGAGCAGTACTTC. Residues: CSVESQGDEQYF.

The chain carries TRBV6-5 and TRBJ2-7; D possibly uses TRBD1 or TRBD2 (5 bases each). Germline V gene lookup returns CDR1 MNHEY and CDR2 SVGAGI. V lost 0 bases and J 7 bases, leaving 13 bases between the germline ends. CDR3 length: 14 amino acids. The DNA of the CDR3 is TGTGCCAGCAGTTACTCCGGGGCAGGCCTAGAGCAGTACTTC. Its protein product is CASSYSGAGLEQYF.

The table lists this clonotype with a few counts. The chain couples TRBV19 to TRBJ2-1, with TRBD1 identical over 9 bases. Looked up from germline, CDR1 is LNHDA and CDR2 is SQIVND (reference sequence). With 10 bases clipped from V and 3 bases from J, the junction kept 7 bases outside the gene matches. This CDR3 is 14 amino acids long. The CDR3 DNA follows: TGTGCCACCCCCGGGACAGGGATCTACAATGAGCAGTTCTTC. It yields the protein CATPGTGIYNEQFF.

Notes on this clonotype: Given a much more abundant clone one base away, this may be a read error. The chain is built from TRBV28 and TRBJ1-5; TRBD1 might be the D (5 bases). This CDR3 has 15 amino acids. Looked up from germline, CDR1 is MDHEN and CDR2 is SYDVKM. The CDR3 loop reads CASGFTGESNQPQHF. The CDR3 bases are TGTGCCAGCGGTTTCACGGGGGAGAGCAATCAGCCCCAGCATTTT.